This T cell receptor beta chain derives from a study of PD-1 blockade in classical Hodgkin lymphoma (TCRdb year 2020). The study in broad terms: Nivolumab dosing was 3 mg/kg intravenously every 2 weeks, continuing until either disease progression or unacceptable toxicity. The study used TCR beta sequencing and CyTOF to define a peripheral blood immune signature of response to PD-1 blockade in classical Hodgkin lymphoma.

The time point label, read with the paper, signifies: cycle 2 day 1 (C2D1) of nivolumab. Relapse after autologous stem cell transplantation had occurred in all trial patients, and cohorts A, B and C were distinguished by prior brentuximab vedotin exposure. The trial cohort comprised fewer than 65 patients with relapsed/refractory classical Hodgkin lymphoma whose best overall responses were complete response, partial response or progressive disease. Trial patients were treated with single-agent nivolumab in the multi-cohort phase II CheckMate 205 trial. An independent review committee assessed best overall response using the 2007 International Working Group response criteria. PBMCs from the trial were collected at three points: immediately before nivolumab initiation (C1D1), and during therapy at cycle 2 day 1 and cycle 4 day 1. Peripheral blood was collected in 8 mL Vacutainer Cell Preparation Tubes, from which PBMCs were isolated by centrifugation and then cryopreserved.

Trimming costs V 6 bases and J 10 bases, and their ends lie 20 bases apart. From its cysteine to its phenylalanine, the CDR3 spans 14 amino acids. The read is trimmed to its CDR3 DNA, 42 bases read in frame from base 1. The germline V gene sets CDR1 to SGHDT and CDR2 to YYEEEE. About this clone itself: Its antigen is still unknown. Base qualities were left out, and no much larger clone turns up one base away.

Study-wide findings and limitations: Only a single clinical trial cohort was studied, and what caused the repertoire differences, possibly disease activity or prior therapy, remained undefined. Among trial patients, those achieving complete response had baseline diversity similar to that of newly diagnosed patients, while diversity was significantly lower in partial responders and progressors. Patients starting nivolumab less than 1 year after ASCT had lower diversity and were excluded from later analyses to avoid confounding by immune reconstitution. Newly diagnosed patients were reported to have lower baseline TCR diversity than healthy donors, and relapsed/refractory patients were reported to have lower baseline TCR diversity still. By C4D1, a significant rise was seen in CD4+ TCR diversity but not in CD8+ TCR diversity (p=0.0027 vs p=0.16), and the rise was most apparent among complete responders (p=0.02).

The Qiagen DNeasy kit was used to extract genomic DNA from unsorted PBMCs and from the negatively selected CD4+ and CD8+ fractions. TCR beta CDR3 regions were subjected to amplification by immunoSEQ multiplex PCR with primers that anneal to V and J segments. A synthetic immune receptor repertoire was used to minimize amplification bias, and any residual bias was removed computationally once sequencing was done. Under the source paper's analysis protocol: Repertoire diversity was quantified as the Shannon entropy index using custom Python scripts. Unsorted, CD4+ and CD8+ repertoires were analyzed separately, except in combined analyses where CD4+ and CD8+ sequences were merged in silico. Clonal expansion was defined as a frequency increase of at least 2-fold after treatment compared with C1D1, and clones undetected at baseline were assigned a pseudocount of 0.5. Clones with 0 or 1 copy at C1D1 were classified as singleton clones, and clones with 2 or more copies were classified as non-singleton clones. Clones expanded in unsorted samples were labelled as CD4+, CD8+ or unknown by matching protein sequences in sorted samples from the same patient. Wilcoxon tests on paired samples were used to test diversity changes from C1D1 to C4D1. TCRdb took over this immuneACCESS table, retaining in-frame rearrangements with V and J assigned. Such tables are incomplete; in checked studies, under half of the missing clones stem from an unresolved V gene, and the remainder is unexplained. The V and J calls and clone size were taken over from that table, and D and trimming were inferred from the DNA. This sample has some 150,000 clones in its table, and around 84% of those were observed once. Jointly, the top ten make up approximately 9.6% of the sample.

The source material was peripheral blood mononuclear cells (PBMCs), sampled before the second cycle of nivolumab. Recombination joined TRBV5-6 with TRBJ2-1, with TRBD2 tentatively as D gene (6 bases match). The TCR originated in a human donor with classical Hodgkin lymphoma. DNA sequence: TGTGCCAGCATTCGGGGGAACACTTTAACCGAGCAGTTCTTC. Its product reads: CASIRGNTLTEQFF. The full variable domain, completed from the reference TRBV5-6 and TRBJ2-1 proteins outside the CDR3, reads DAGVTQSPTHLIKTRGQQVTLRCSPKSGHDTVSWYQQALGQGPQFIFQYYEEEERQRGNFPDRFSGHQFPNYSSELNVNALLLGDSALYLCASIRGNTLTEQFFGPGTRLTVL.